A single sample gave rise to the 19 T cell receptor beta chains below, sequenced in a study of blood T cells in healthy people across ages. With a J-beta primer mix and a sample-barcoded 5' primer, a second PCR ran about 7 to 11 cycles. A single record per CDR3 protein comes from TCRdb applying MiXCR to the 5' RACE reads. The repertoire holds roughly 800,000 distinct CDR3 sequences, with roughly 60% as singletons. The specimen sequenced was blood. The receptors were gathered from a man aged 25-45 years in good health.

As for this clonotype: Germline and junction disagree at one end, which may indicate a read error. The chain joins TRBV12-3 or TRBV12-4 to TRBJ2-3; either TRBD1 or TRBD2 may fit D (6 bases each). The CDR3 extends over 14 amino acids. CDR3 region: CAIHVRGGGDAQYF. CDR3 sequence (DNA): TGTGCCATCCATGTCAGAGGGGGAGGAGATGCGCAGTATTTT.

The chain has TRBV12-1 and TRBJ1-1. TRBV12-1 is classified as a pseudogene. CDR3 length: 12 residues. CDR3 in amino acids: CASSFFNTEAFF. The CDR3 DNA sequence: TGTGCCAGCAGCTTCTTTAACACTGAAGCTTTCTTT.

The chain uses TRBV6-1 and TRBJ2-7; 8 nucleotides agree with TRBD2. Judging by the DNA end, TRBJ2-5 fits better; the J call may be wrong. CDR1 MNHNS and CDR2 SASEGT come from the germline V gene. This CDR3 comprises 16 residues. The CDR3 loop is CASSGEGWTSSETQYF. CDR3 DNA sequence: TGTGCCAGCAGCGGCGAAGGCTGGACTAGCTCTGAGACCCAGTACTTC.

The chain combines TRBV15 with TRBJ1-1, with D hard to call. The CDR3 covers 15 residues. Germline CDR1 reads LNHNV; CDR2 reads YYDKDF (reference sequence). Deletions cut 0 bases from V and 9 bases from J, with 17 bases between. CDR3 DNA: TGTGCCACCAGCAGAGATCTCTCTGGTGATGGTAAAGCTTTCTTT. This sequence encodes CATSRDLSGDGKAFF.

The chain links TRBV28 to TRBJ2-7, with 7 nucleotides matching TRBD2. This CDR3 comprises 14 residues. J gave up 11 bases and V 5 bases, and 15 bases lay outside the gene matches. Germline CDR1 and CDR2: MDHEN and SYDVKM. CDR3 amino acids: CASSTNLAAIGKYF. The CDR3, as DNA: TGTGCCAGCAGTACAAATCTAGCGGCGATCGGGAAGTACTTC.

This clonotype was counted only a few times. CDR3 DNA sequence: TGTGCCAGCAGTCCCAACTCAGGGGGCGCCGAGACCCAGTACTTC. This encodes CASSPNSGGAETQYF. The rearrangement joins TRBV12-3 or TRBV12-4 to TRBJ2-5; TRBD1 matches 8 bases. The V and J ends lost 5 bases and 5 bases, in that order; junction bases with no gene match: 10. This CDR3 region has 15 residues.

This clonotype turned up a few times. The J gene is TRBJ2-1, the V gene TRBV20-1; D is tentatively TRBD1 or TRBD2 (5 bases each). Germline CDR1 and CDR2: DFQATT and SNEGSKA (reference sequence). V lost 5 bases and J 3 bases, leaving 14 bases between the germline ends. The CDR3 consists of 14 residues. Written as DNA, the CDR3 is TGCAGTGCTCTCCGGGACCCAAACTACAATGAGCAGTTCTTC. It specifies CSALRDPNYNEQFF.

This chain uses TRBV12-3 or TRBV12-4 with TRBJ2-7, with D possibly being TRBD1 (5 bases). The CDR3 extends over 13 amino acids. The V gene lost 7 bases and the J gene lost 2 bases, with 12 bases spanning the gap. As DNA, the CDR3 is TGTGCCAGCACTAGGGGCATCGCCTACGAGCAGTACTTC. Residues: CASTRGIAYEQYF.

This clonotype was counted ten times or more. The rearrangement links TRBV6-5 to TRBJ2-7, with 11 nucleotides matching TRBD2. CDR1 MNHEY and CDR2 SVGAGI come from the germline V gene. V lost 0 bases, J lost 2 bases, and 0 bases stayed unmatched. This CDR3 is 15 amino acids long. The CDR3 is CASSYSTSGTYEQYF. The CDR3 region has the DNA TGTGCCAGCAGTTACTCGACTAGCGGGACCTACGAGCAGTACTTC.

V gene TRBV4-1 combines with J gene TRBJ2-1; 9 positions match TRBD1. Germline V lookup: CDR1 MGHRA, CDR2 YSYEKL. J lost 8 bases, V lost 3 bases, and 2 bases had no gene match. The CDR3 runs 13 residues. In nucleotides, the CDR3 is TGCGCCAGCAGCCAGAGGACAGGGGATGAGCAGTTCTTC. It encodes CASSQRTGDEQFF.

The chain joins TRBV3-1 to TRBJ2-1, with D possibly matching TRBD2 (6 bases). CDR3 length: 14 amino acids. Trimming cost V 5 bases and J 7 bases, with 15 bases left between them. CDR1 LGHDT and CDR2 YNNKEL come from the germline V gene (reference sequence). CDR3 bases: TGTGCCAGCAGCAAATACGGGACTGGAAATGAGCAGTTCTTC. Translated, it gives CASSKYGTGNEQFF.

V and J are TRBV20-1 and TRBJ2-1; D not certain. The V gene's germline CDR1 is DFQATT and CDR2 SNEGSKA (reference sequence). Trimming cost V 7 bases and J 10 bases, with 14 bases left between them. This CDR3 spans 11 amino acids. The CDR3 nucleotides read TGCAGTGTTTTCGCGGATGGGGAGCAGTTCTTC. It translates to CSVFADGEQFF.

V and J are TRBV11-2 and TRBJ2-3, with no clear D. V was clipped by 8 bases and J by 3 bases, with 12 bases between them. From germline, CDR1 is SGHAT and CDR2 FQNNGV. CDR3 length equals 13 residues. The DNA of the CDR3 is TGTGCCAGCGGCGAGCTTACTACAGATACGCAGTATTTT. Amino acid sequence: CASGELTTDTQYF.

The rearrangement links TRBV5-1 to TRBJ2-5, with 8 bases aligning to TRBD2. Germline-derived CDR1 and CDR2 are SGHRS and YFSETQ. The CDR3 is 15 residues long. V trimming: 5 bases; J trimming: 2 bases; junction bases outside the gene matches: 8. The CDR3 spells CASRPRGAGQETQYF. In DNA form, the CDR3 reads TGCGCCAGCAGGCCGCGGGGGGCCGGACAAGAGACCCAGTACTTC.

The chain recombines TRBV29-1 with TRBJ2-7, with 8 bases fitting TRBD1. Germline V gene sequence: CDR1 SQVTM, CDR2 ANQGSEA. The trim removed 5 bases at V and 3 bases at J, leaving 6 bases unmatched. This CDR3 region has 13 residues. The CDR3 DNA reads TGCAGCGTTTCGACAGGGGCCAACTACGAGCAGTACTTC. Translated, it gives CSVSTGANYEQYF.

The chain carries TRBV20-1 and TRBJ2-7, with D perhaps matching TRBD2 (6 bases). The CDR3 is 17 amino acids. Looked up from germline, CDR1 is DFQATT and CDR2 is SNEGSKA (reference sequence). Trimming took off 0 bases at V and 5 bases at J, with 23 bases between the two ends. The CDR3 loop reads CSARDLLNRDFPNEQYF. The CDR3 DNA reads TGCAGTGCTAGAGATTTGTTAAACCGGGACTTTCCCAACGAGCAGTACTTC.

This clonotype was seen more than once but under ten times. This CDR3 reads CASSQEQGASVWYEQYF. In DNA, the CDR3 is TGTGCCAGCAGCCAAGAACAGGGGGCCTCCGTTTGGTACGAGCAGTACTTC. The rearrangement uses TRBV4-2 and TRBJ2-7, with 9 bases lining up with TRBD1. Germline V lookup: CDR1 LGHNA, CDR2 YNFKEQ. This CDR3 region has 17 residues. The J segment lost 4 bases and the V segment lost 0 bases, leaving 10 bases of the junction unmatched.

This chain joins TRBV7-9 and TRBJ1-1; 9 bases line up with TRBD1. The germline gives CDR1 SEHNR, CDR2 FQNEAQ (reference sequence). With V trimmed by 1 base and J by 7 bases, 10 bases remained unmatched. This CDR3 spans 16 amino acids. CDR3 residues: CASSLGVGTGMIEAFF. CDR3 bases: TGTGCCAGCAGCTTAGGGGTCGGGACAGGGATGATTGAAGCTTTCTTT. Filled out from reference TRBV7-9 and TRBJ1-1, the complete variable domain reads DTGVSQNPRHKITKRGQNVTFRCDPISEHNRLYWYRQTLGQGPEFLTYFQNEAQLEKSRLLSDRFSAERPKGSFSTLEIQRTEQGDSAMYLCASSLGVGTGMIEAFFGQGTRLTVV.

This sequence joins TRBV20-1 and TRBJ1-1; unclear D gene. This CDR3 has 11 residues. Between the trimmed V and J ends, which lost 3 bases and 10 bases, there was a span of 12 bases. Germline lookup yields CDR1 DFQATT and CDR2 SNEGSKA (reference sequence). The CDR3 protein is CSARVPGGAFF. DNA for the CDR3: TGCAGTGCTAGGGTTCCCGGAGGAGCTTTCTTT.